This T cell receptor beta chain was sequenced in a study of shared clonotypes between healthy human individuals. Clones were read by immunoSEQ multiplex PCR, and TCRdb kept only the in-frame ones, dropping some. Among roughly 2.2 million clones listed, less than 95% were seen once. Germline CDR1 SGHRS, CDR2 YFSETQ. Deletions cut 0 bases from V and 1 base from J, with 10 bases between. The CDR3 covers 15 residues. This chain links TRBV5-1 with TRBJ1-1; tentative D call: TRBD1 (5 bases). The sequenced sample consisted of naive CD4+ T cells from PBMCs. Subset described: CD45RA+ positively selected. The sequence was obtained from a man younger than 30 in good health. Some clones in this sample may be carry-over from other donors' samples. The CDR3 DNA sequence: TGCGCCAGCAGCTTGGAGGGGATTTCGAACACTGAAGCTTTCTTT. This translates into CASSLEGISNTEAFF.